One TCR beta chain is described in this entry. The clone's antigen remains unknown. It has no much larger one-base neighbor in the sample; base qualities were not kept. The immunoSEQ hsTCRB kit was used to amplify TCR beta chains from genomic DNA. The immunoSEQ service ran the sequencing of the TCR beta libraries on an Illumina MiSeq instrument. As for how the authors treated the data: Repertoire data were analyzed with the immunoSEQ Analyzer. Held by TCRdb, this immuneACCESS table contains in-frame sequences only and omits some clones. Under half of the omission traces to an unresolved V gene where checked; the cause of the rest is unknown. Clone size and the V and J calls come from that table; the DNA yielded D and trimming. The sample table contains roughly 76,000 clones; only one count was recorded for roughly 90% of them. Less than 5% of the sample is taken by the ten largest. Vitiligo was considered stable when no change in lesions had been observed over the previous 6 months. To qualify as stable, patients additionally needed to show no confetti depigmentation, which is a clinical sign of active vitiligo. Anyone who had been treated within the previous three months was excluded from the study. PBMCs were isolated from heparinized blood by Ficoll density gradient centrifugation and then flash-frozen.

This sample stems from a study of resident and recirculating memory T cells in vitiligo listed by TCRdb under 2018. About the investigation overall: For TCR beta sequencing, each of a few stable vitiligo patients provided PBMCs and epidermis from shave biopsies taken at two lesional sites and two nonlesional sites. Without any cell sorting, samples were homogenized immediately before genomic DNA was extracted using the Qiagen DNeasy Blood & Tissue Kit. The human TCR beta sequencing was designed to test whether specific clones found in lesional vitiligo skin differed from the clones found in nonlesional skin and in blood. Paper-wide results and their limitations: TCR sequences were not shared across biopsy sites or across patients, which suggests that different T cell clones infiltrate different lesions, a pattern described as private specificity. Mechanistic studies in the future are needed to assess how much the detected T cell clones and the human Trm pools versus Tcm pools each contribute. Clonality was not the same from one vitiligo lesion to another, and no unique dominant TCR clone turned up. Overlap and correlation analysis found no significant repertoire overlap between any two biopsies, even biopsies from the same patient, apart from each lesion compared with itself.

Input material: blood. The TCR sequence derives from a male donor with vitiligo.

The DNA sequence is given as TGTGCCAGCTCACCATCCCGGACAGATACGCAGTATTTT. Its protein is CASSPSRTDTQYF. The V gene is TRBV18 and the J gene is TRBJ2-3; no D segment can be confidently identified. Taken from the germline V gene, the CDR1 and CDR2 loops are KGHSH and LQKENI. Including cysteine and phenylalanine, the CDR3 has 13 amino acids. Here the CDR3 DNA is all that survives: 39 bases in frame from base 1. V is cut by 2 bases and J by 3 bases, and the space between the germline ends is 6 bases.